Described below is a single T cell receptor (beta chain) sequence and its context. Authors' analysis steps: Estimation of nucleated cell counts was performed using reference gene primer amplification. Sequencing used immunoSEQ multiplex PCR; TCRdb keeps in-frame clones, though not all of them. D and trimming come from the DNA, and the V and J calls and clone size come from that table. The sample includes 100,000 to 150,000 clones, 70% to 90% seen only once; the top ten take about a tenth. In germline, CDR1 is SGHNT, CDR2 YYREEE (reference sequence). CDR3 length equals 14 residues. V was clipped by 3 bases and J by 10 bases, with 17 bases between them. These data come from a study of blood T cell repertoires in COVID-19. Study-wide background: COVID-19 samples, acute and convalescent, were from the United States, Italy and Spain. T cells, B-cell-depleted T cells, or PBMCs supplied cDNA or gDNA.

The genes are TRBV5-4 and TRBJ2-1; D gene unclear. Specimen: peripheral blood. The receptor was isolated from a man aged 45 to 65 with acute or convalescent COVID-19. CDR3 in amino acids: CASSSLSRSREQFF. CDR3 bases: TGTGCCAGCAGCTCGTTGTCGCGAAGTCGGGAGCAGTTCTTC. The full variable domain, in which reference TRBV5-4 and TRBJ2-1 provide the parts outside the CDR3, is ETGVTQSPTHLIKTRGQQVTLRCSSQSGHNTVSWYQQALGQGPQFIFQYYREEENGRGNFPPRFSGLQFPNYSSELNVNALELDDSALYLCASSSLSRSREQFFGPGTRLTVL.